This TCR beta chain was found in a study of CD8 T cells in ankylosing spondylitis. Whole-study findings and limits: Within peripheral blood, clones linked to disease were CD8+ and relatively rare. A TCR beta motif made of several highly homologous variants seemed typical of ankylosing spondylitis blood.

Making use of molecular barcodes, quantitative 5'-RACE generated TCR beta libraries. TCRdb independently ran MiXCR on the 5' RACE reads; one entry per CDR3 protein. The sample holds under 550,000 distinct CDR3 sequences, roughly 27% seen once. CDR3 length: 13 amino acids. The V gene's germline CDR1 is SGDLS and CDR2 YYNGEE. After removal of 4 bases from V and 7 bases from J, the junction contained 3 bases not matched to a gene. In the case of this clonotype: Its cognate antigen is unknown.

This TCR derives from a male donor with ankylosing spondylitis. The gene calls are TRBV9 and TRBJ1-5; 9 bases agree with TRBD1. The sequenced sample was blood, either unsorted or a sorted T cell fraction (not recorded which). CDR3: CASSSTGGQPQHF. The CDR3, as DNA: TGTGCCAGCAGCTCGACAGGGGGACAGCCCCAGCATTTT.